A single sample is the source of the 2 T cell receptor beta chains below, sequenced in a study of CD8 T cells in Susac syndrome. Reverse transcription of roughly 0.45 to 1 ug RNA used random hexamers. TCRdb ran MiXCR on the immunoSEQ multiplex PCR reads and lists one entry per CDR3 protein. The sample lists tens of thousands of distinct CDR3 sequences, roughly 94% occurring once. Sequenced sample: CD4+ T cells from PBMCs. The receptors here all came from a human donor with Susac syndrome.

This chain's CDR3 is CSASDSSYNSPLHF. The CDR3 DNA is TGCAGTGCTAGCGACAGCTCCTATAATTCACCCCTCCACTTT. This sequence joins TRBV20-1 and TRBJ1-6, with D possibly TRBD1 on 5 matching bases. Germline values: CDR1 DFQATT, CDR2 SNEGSKA (reference sequence). The CDR3 sequence is 14 residues long. The V end lost 3 bases, the J end lost 0 bases, and 6 bases lay between the germline ends.

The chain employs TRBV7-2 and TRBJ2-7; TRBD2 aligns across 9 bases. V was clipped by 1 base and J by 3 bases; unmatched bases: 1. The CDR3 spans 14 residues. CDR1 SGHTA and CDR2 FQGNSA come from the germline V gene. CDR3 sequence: CASSLGTSVYEQYF. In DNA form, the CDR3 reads TGTGCCAGCAGCTTAGGGACTAGCGTCTACGAGCAGTACTTC.